A single sample is the source of the 27 T cell receptor beta chains below, sequenced in a study of CD8 T cells in ankylosing spondylitis. No antigens are known for them. Study-level results: Characteristic of ankylosing spondylitis blood, it appeared, was a TCR beta motif comprising roughly 8 highly homologous variants.

TCRdb processed the 5' RACE reads anew with MiXCR; each CDR3 protein has one entry. The sample yields roughly 670,000 distinct CDR3 sequences, under 20% seen once. The sample taken for sequencing was blood, either unsorted or a sorted T cell fraction (not recorded which). The receptors come from a male donor with ankylosing spondylitis.

J is TRBJ2-4 and V is TRBV12-3 or TRBV12-4; D is unclear. The germline V and J ends were trimmed by 8 bases and 0 bases, with 11 bases remaining between them. The length of the CDR3 is 14 residues. The CDR3 nucleotides read TGTGCCAGCCGTGGCTCCGAAGCCAAAAACATTCAGTACTTC. Protein: CASRGSEAKNIQYF.

The V call is TRBV18, the J call TRBJ1-2, with D hard to call. Germline CDR1 and CDR2: KGHSH and LQKENI. The ends were cut back, 2 bases at V and 6 bases at J, with 10 bases in the middle. CDR3 length: 13 amino acids. CDR3 sequence: CASSPGIRNGYTF. CDR3 in DNA: TGTGCCAGCTCACCAGGGATCCGCAATGGCTACACCTTC. The variable domain in full, completed from reference TRBV18 and TRBJ1-2, reads NAGVMQNPRHLVRRRGQEARLRCSPMKGHSHVYWYRQLPEEGLKFMVYLQKENIIDESGMPKERFSAEFPKEGPSILRIQQVVRGDSAAYFCASSPGIRNGYTFGSGTRLTVV.

The genes are TRBV7-3 and TRBJ1-1, with D possibly TRBD1 on 6 matching bases. The CDR3 is made up of 14 amino acids. Germline lookup yields CDR1 SGHTA and CDR2 FQGTGA. V lost 5 bases to trimming and J lost 8 bases, with 18 bases between them. Here the CDR3 DNA reads TGTGCCAGCAGCCCGAAGACAGGCTCTTCAGAAGCTTTCTTT. This codes for CASSPKTGSSEAFF.

This clonotype appeared a few times. V usage is TRBV4-1 and J usage is TRBJ1-1; D is perhaps TRBD1 (6 bases). The CDR3 has 15 residues. V shed 0 bases and J shed 1 base, with 9 bases lying between them. The germline V gene encodes CDR1 MGHRA and CDR2 YSYEKL. The chain's CDR3 is CASSQEDRPNTEAFF. The DNA for the CDR3 is TGCGCCAGCAGCCAAGAGGACAGACCGAACACTGAAGCTTTCTTT.

The chain recombines TRBV4-1 with TRBJ2-2; perhaps TRBD2 as D (5 bases). CDR1 and CDR2 from the germline V gene are MGHRA and YSYEKL. The V gene lost 2 bases and the J gene lost 4 bases, with 8 bases spanning the gap. The CDR3 is 14 amino acids. Here the CDR3 reads CASSQYTSTGELFF. In nucleotides, the CDR3 is TGCGCCAGCAGCCAATACACTAGCACCGGGGAGCTGTTTTTT.

This clonotype was detected only a few times. The chain links TRBV7-3 to TRBJ2-1; 8 bases are a match to TRBD1. V shed 5 bases, J shed 5 bases, and the junction held 5 bases outside the gene matches. The CDR3 consists of 14 residues. CDR1 and CDR2 (germline): SGHTA, FQGTGA. CDR3 nucleotide sequence: TGTGCCAGCAGCCCCCCGGGACAGGACAATGAGCAGTTCTTC. Translation: CASSPPGQDNEQFF.

CDR3 protein: CASSHGQTGNTIYF. The CDR3 coding sequence is TGCGCCAGCAGCCACGGACAAACTGGAAACACCATATATTTT. The V and J genes are TRBV5-1 and TRBJ1-3, with a tentative D call TRBD1 (5 bases). V was trimmed by 4 bases and J by 2 bases, leaving 10 bases between them. The V gene's germline CDR1 is SGHRS and CDR2 YFSETQ. The CDR3 has 14 residues. The variable domain in full, completed from reference TRBV5-1 and TRBJ1-3, reads KAGVTQTPRYLIKTRGQQVTLSCSPISGHRSVSWYQQTPGQGLQFLFEYFSETQRNKGNFPGRFSGRQFSNSRSEMNVSTLELGDSALYLCASSHGQTGNTIYFGEGSWLTVV.

As for this clonotype: A clone one base away is much larger, so this may be a read error. This rearrangement joins TRBV10-3 to TRBJ2-7, with a possible D match to TRBD1 (6 bases). Trimming pared 3 bases from V and 3 bases from J, leaving 12 bases between. Germline loops: CDR1 ENHRY, CDR2 SYGVKD. The CDR3 has 14 residues. In DNA form, the CDR3 reads TGTGCCATCAGTGATCCGGGACATAACTACGAGCAGTACTTC. It translates to CAISDPGHNYEQYF.

This clonotype came up a few times. In nucleotides, the CDR3 is TGTGCCAGCAGTGGTCCAGGGTTGAACACTGAAGCTTTCTTT. Residues: CASSGPGLNTEAFF. The chain employs TRBV2 and TRBJ1-1; D is possibly TRBD1 (5 bases). Deletions cut 4 bases from V and 0 bases from J, with 9 bases between. The CDR3 spans 14 residues. In germline, CDR1 is SNHLY, CDR2 FYNNEI.

The chain employs TRBV6-1 and TRBJ1-6; D is possibly TRBD1 (6 bases). Trimming removed 10 bases from V and 13 bases from J, with 23 bases in between. The germline CDR1 and CDR2 sequences are MNHNS and SASEGT. The CDR3 extends over 14 amino acids. CDR3 DNA: TGTGCCAACCCACCGGACAGCTCCCGTTCCCCCCTCCACTTT. As protein: CANPPDSSRSPLHF.

The V and J genes are TRBV20-1 and TRBJ2-5; TRBD1 agrees at 7 bases. Germline V gene data show CDR1 as DFQATT and CDR2 as SNEGSKA (reference sequence). The V gene end was trimmed by 6 bases and the J gene end by 0 bases; junction bases not matched to a gene: 7. The CDR3 sequence is 14 residues long. The CDR3 protein is CSAPGQRYQETQYF. Here the CDR3 DNA reads TGCAGTGCCCCGGGACAGCGGTACCAAGAGACCCAGTACTTC.

The J gene is TRBJ2-1, the V gene TRBV5-1; 9 bases fit TRBD2. The CDR3 sequence is 17 residues long. Germline V CDR1 and CDR2: SGHRS, YFSETQ. After removal of 3 bases from V and 8 bases from J, the junction contained 15 bases not matched to a gene. The CDR3 reads CASSSLGREGRLYEQFF. The CDR3 nucleotides read TGCGCCAGCAGCTCCCTGGGGCGGGAGGGCCGACTCTATGAGCAGTTCTTC.

V and J are TRBV28 and TRBJ2-1; D is unclear. Germline CDR1 is MDHEN and CDR2 is SYDVKM. Trimming pared 0 bases from V and 0 bases from J, leaving 9 bases between. This CDR3 comprises 16 residues. The CDR3 loop reads CASSLWDGSSYNEQFF. CDR3 in DNA: TGTGCCAGCAGTTTATGGGACGGTAGCTCCTACAATGAGCAGTTCTTC.

This clonotype was detected only a few times. This chain joins TRBV5-1 and TRBJ1-4; 7 bases are a match to TRBD1. With 8 bases clipped from V and 0 bases from J, the junction kept 13 bases outside the gene matches. The CDR3 covers 17 residues. Germline V lookup: CDR1 SGHRS, CDR2 YFSETQ. In nucleotides, the CDR3 is TGCGCCAGTAACAGGGGTCTCGGACCTGCAACTAATGAAAAACTGTTTTTT. Translated: CASNRGLGPATNEKLFF.

The CDR3 is CASSSGPEQYF. CDR3 DNA: TGTGCCAGCAGTTCGGGACCAGAGCAGTACTTC. The chain links TRBV12-3 or TRBV12-4 to TRBJ2-7; D might be TRBD1 or TRBD2, each matching 5 bases. The ends were cut back, 4 bases at V and 7 bases at J, with 8 bases in the middle. The length of the CDR3 is 11 residues.

The gene calls are TRBV29-1 and TRBJ2-1; D not resolved. CDR1 and CDR2 from the germline V gene are SQVTM and ANQGSEA. With 1 base removed from V and 5 bases from J, the gap between germline ends came to 12 bases. This CDR3 has 14 residues. CDR3 amino acids: CSVEGLGINNEQFF. CDR3 nucleotides: TGCAGCGTTGAAGGGTTGGGAATTAACAATGAGCAGTTCTTC.

A few counts support this clonotype. The chain has TRBV10-3 and TRBJ2-1; TRBD1 matches at 7 bases. This CDR3 is 16 amino acids long. J gave up 2 bases and V 3 bases, and 7 bases lay outside the gene matches. CDR1 ENHRY and CDR2 SYGVKD come from the germline V gene. CDR3 nucleotide sequence: TGTGCCATCAGTGACTTAGGACAGGTTACCTACAATGAGCAGTTCTTC. It encodes CAISDLGQVTYNEQFF.

The CDR3 nucleotides read TGTGCCAGCAGCTTGGAAGCCTCCCGGAACACTGAAGCTTTCTTT. Protein product: CASSLEASRNTEAFF. This chain joins TRBV5-4 and TRBJ1-1, with D unclear. Germline CDR1 reads SGHNT; CDR2 reads YYREEE (reference sequence). With 0 bases removed from V and 1 base from J, the gap between germline ends came to 10 bases. The length of the CDR3 is 15 residues.

The chain recombines TRBV12-3 or TRBV12-4 with TRBJ1-6; 8 positions agree with TRBD1. The ends lost 1 base at V and 11 bases at J; junction bases unmatched: 7. The CDR3 spans 15 residues. CDR3 region: CASSLDADRVPPLHF. CDR3 DNA sequence: TGTGCCAGCAGTTTAGACGCGGACAGGGTGCCACCCCTCCACTTT.

Points on this clonotype: A read error may account for a junction end that differs from germline. The chain couples TRBV12-3 or TRBV12-4 to TRBJ2-7, with TRBD2 identical over 9 bases. CDR3 length equals 19 residues. This CDR3 is CTSSFDIAGTSRSSYEQYF. CDR3 in DNA: TGTACCAGCAGTTTCGATATCGCCGGGACTAGCCGGAGCTCCTACGAGCAGTACTTC.

V usage is TRBV12-3 or TRBV12-4 and J usage is TRBJ2-1; a possible D gene is TRBD2 (5 bases). V was trimmed by 3 bases and J by 8 bases, leaving 14 bases between them. This CDR3 comprises 14 residues. This chain's CDR3 is CASSFGLRFYEQFF. The CDR3 coding sequence is TGTGCCAGCAGTTTCGGACTCCGCTTCTATGAGCAGTTCTTC.

This clonotype was detected a few times. V is TRBV4-3 and J is TRBJ1-5; a possible D gene is TRBD1 (5 bases). Trimming stripped 4 bases from V and 1 base from J, with 11 bases between. The CDR3 has 15 residues. Looked up from germline, CDR1 is LGHNA and CDR2 is YSLEER. The CDR3, as DNA: TGCGCCAGCAGCCGGTGGCAGGGAAGCAATCAGCCCCAGCATTTT. It is translated as CASSRWQGSNQPQHF.

In its sample, this clonotype was seen many times. This chain uses TRBV6-1 with TRBJ1-6; unclear D gene. From germline, CDR1 is MNHNS and CDR2 SASEGT. V was shortened by 10 bases and J by 8 bases, with 18 bases between the two germline ends. The CDR3 has 14 amino acids. CDR3 residues: CATSEMGDHSPLHF. Written as DNA, the CDR3 is TGTGCCACCTCGGAGATGGGTGATCATTCACCCCTCCACTTT.

This clonotype was counted many times. The V gene is TRBV20-1, the J gene TRBJ2-7, with 12 nucleotides matching TRBD2. CDR1 is DFQATT and CDR2 is SNEGSKA in the germline V gene (reference sequence). V dropped 1 base and J dropped 1; count of bases not matched to a gene: 17. This CDR3 has 20 residues. This CDR3 is CSARVFGTSGRPGGSYEQYF. The CDR3 DNA is TGCAGTGCTAGAGTCTTTGGGACTAGCGGGCGCCCAGGTGGGTCCTACGAGCAGTACTTC.

About this clonotype itself: One end of the junction is discordant with germline, which a read error may explain. V usage is TRBV2 and J usage is TRBJ2-3; 7 bases map to TRBD2. The CDR3 runs 14 residues. Germline V gene data show CDR1 as SNHLY and CDR2 as FYNNEI. DNA for the CDR3: TGTGCCAGCAGACTCCGGGACTACACAGATACGAAGTATTTT. This codes for CASRLRDYTDTKYF.

The chain joins TRBV7-9 to TRBJ2-7; no clear D gene. The V and J ends lost 5 bases and 7 bases respectively, with 21 bases between them. The CDR3 totals 15 residues. In germline, CDR1 is SEHNR, CDR2 FQNEAQ (reference sequence). This chain's CDR3 is CASSNTQTVPREQYF. The CDR3 bases are TGTGCCAGCAGCAACACGCAAACTGTCCCCCGGGAGCAGTACTTC.

This clonotype was picked up many times. This rearrangement joins TRBV4-2 to TRBJ2-7; 7 positions match TRBD1. Germline V gene sequence: CDR1 LGHNA, CDR2 YNFKEQ. The CDR3 is 14 residues long. The V gene end was trimmed by 4 bases and the J gene end by 5 bases; junction bases not matched to a gene: 8. The CDR3 DNA follows: TGTGCCAGCAGCCGCCTCCGGGACAGCAACGAGCAGTACTTC. Translating it yields CASSRLRDSNEQYF.